This T cell receptor (beta chain) was captured by sequencing in a study of beta chain features in type 1 diabetes. General study results and limits: Significant though moderate, a shortening of TCRB CDR3s appeared in all four CD4+ subsets of Type 1 diabetes patients.

Expressed TCRB transcripts were sequenced because the isolated RNA had all been reverse transcribed beforehand. Sequencing was performed with immunoSEQ multiplex PCR; in TCRdb, only in-frame clones are kept and a portion is missing. This sample yields 150,000 to 180,000 clones, of which approximately 10% are seen a single time; more than 0.4% belongs to the top ten. This clone was seen a few times. Its antigen is not known. Sequencing was performed on central memory CD4+ T cells from blood. The clonotype originates from a man aged 25-40 years with type 1 diabetes.

The CDR3 nucleotides read TGTGCCAGCAGCGCCCTAGCGGCTCCTAACACAGATACGCAGTATTTT. Its translation: CASSALAAPNTDTQYF. The chain joins TRBV11-2 to TRBJ2-3; 7 bases align to TRBD2. The germline gives CDR1 SGHAT, CDR2 FQNNGV. V trimming: 5 bases; J trimming: 2 bases; junction bases outside the gene matches: 10. This CDR3 has 16 residues.